These 23 T cell receptor beta chains were all obtained from the same sample, sequenced in a study of graft-versus-host responses after intestinal transplantation. Libraries were prepared by immunoSEQ multiplex PCR; TCRdb keeps only in-frame clonotypes and omits some of them. This sample yields 30,000 to 35,000 clones, of which about 79% are seen a single time; approximately 20% belongs to the top ten. These TCRs are of unknown antigen specificity. Sample: unstimulated CD8+ T cells sorted from spleen or lymph node cells, taken before intestinal transplant. These receptor sequences come from a human donor who received an intestinal transplant.

The rearrangement joins TRBV28 to TRBJ2-1, with D perhaps TRBD2 (5 bases). Between the trimmed V and J ends, which lost 3 bases and 3 bases, there was a span of 6 bases. The CDR3 extends over 13 amino acids. Germline assignment: CDR1 MDHEN and CDR2 SYDVKM. CDR3: CASSLGVYNEQFF. The CDR3 nucleotides read TGTGCCAGCAGTTTGGGAGTCTACAATGAGCAGTTCTTC.

The chain employs TRBV19 and TRBJ2-7; the match to TRBD1 covers 8 bases. The junction had 8 bases not matched to a gene; V was cut back by 5 bases and J by 2 bases. This CDR3 is built from 15 residues. Per germline, CDR1 LNHDA and CDR2 SQIVND (reference sequence). The CDR3 loop is CASSVRQGNPYEQYF. CDR3 DNA: TGTGCCAGTAGTGTCCGACAGGGGAACCCCTACGAGCAGTACTTC. The full variable domain, completed using reference TRBV19 and TRBJ2-7, is DGGITQSPKYLFRKEGQNVTLSCEQNLNHDAMYWYRQDPGQGLRLIYYSQIVNDFQKGDIAEGYSVSREKKESFPLTVTSAQKNPTAFYLCASSVRQGNPYEQYFGPGTRLTVT.

The chain links TRBV5-1 to TRBJ2-3; TRBD1 aligns across 11 bases. This CDR3 is 15 amino acids long. After removal of 7 bases from V and 5 bases from J, the junction contained 9 bases not matched to a gene. Germline V gene sequence: CDR1 SGHRS, CDR2 YFSETQ. The CDR3 DNA follows: TGCGCCAGCGGTCCGGGACAGGGGGTTGGAGATACGCAGTATTTT. Translating it yields CASGPGQGVGDTQYF.

This clone was detected only once. The rearrangement uses TRBV4-2 and TRBJ2-5; D is uncertain. V shed 1 base and J shed 0 bases, with 9 bases lying between them. The length of the CDR3 is 15 residues. CDR1 is LGHNA and CDR2 is YNFKEQ in the germline V gene. Written as DNA, the CDR3 is TGTGCCAGCAGCCAAGGGTATGACTACCAAGAGACCCAGTACTTC. Translating it yields CASSQGYDYQETQYF.

This clone was observed once. The gene calls are TRBV19 and TRBJ2-3; D not certain. Germline V gives CDR1 LNHDA, CDR2 SQIVND (reference sequence). The germline V and J ends were trimmed by 3 bases and 3 bases, with 7 bases remaining between them. The CDR3 consists of 13 residues. As DNA, the CDR3 is TGTGCCAGTAGTATGAGTTCTACAGATACGCAGTATTTT. It encodes CASSMSSTDTQYF.

V gene TRBV27 combines with J gene TRBJ2-1, with D possibly TRBD2 on 5 matching bases. V shed 3 bases and J shed 7 bases, with 10 bases lying between them. CDR3 size: 13 residues. Germline V gene data show CDR1 as MNHEY and CDR2 as SMNVEV (reference sequence). The CDR3 coding sequence is TGTGCCAGCAGTTTGGGCCCGGGGAATGAGCAGTTCTTC. Translated: CASSLGPGNEQFF.

The chain recombines TRBV10-2 with TRBJ1-1, with D hard to call. The CDR3 is made up of 12 amino acids. The germline CDR1 and CDR2 sequences are WSHSY and SAAADI. V was trimmed by 6 bases and J by 4 bases, leaving 9 bases between them. CDR3 region: CASRSPGTEAFF. In nucleotides, the CDR3 is TGCGCCAGCAGATCACCGGGCACTGAAGCTTTCTTT.

The V call is TRBV27, the J call TRBJ2-7, with a possible D match to TRBD2 (6 bases). Germline CDR1 and CDR2: MNHEY and SMNVEV (reference sequence). The CDR3 runs 15 residues. Trimming removed 5 bases from V and 2 bases from J, with 16 bases in between. In DNA form, the CDR3 reads TGTGCCAGCAGTCCTTCCCGGGACTCCCCCTACGAGCAGTACTTC. It yields the protein CASSPSRDSPYEQYF.

The chain has TRBV7-9 and TRBJ2-1; tentative D call: TRBD2 (6 bases). There are 15 residues in the CDR3. Germline V lookup: CDR1 SEHNR, CDR2 FQNEAQ (reference sequence). V was shortened by 2 bases and J by 9 bases, with 17 bases between the two germline ends. The CDR3 DNA sequence: TGTGCCAGCAGCTTACCACTAGCTGGGTTAGGTGAGCAGTTCTTC. Residues: CASSLPLAGLGEQFF. The complete variable domain, with remaining parts taken from reference TRBV7-9 and TRBJ2-1, reads DTGVSQNPRHKITKRGQNVTFRCDPISEHNRLYWYRQTLGQGPEFLTYFQNEAQLEKSRLLSDRFSAERPKGSFSTLEIQRTEQGDSAMYLCASSLPLAGLGEQFFGPGTRLTVL.

The chain carries TRBV7-9 and TRBJ2-3; 8 bases line up with TRBD2. Germline V gene sequence: CDR1 SEHNR, CDR2 FQNEAQ (reference sequence). The V gene end was trimmed by 5 bases and the J gene end by 5 bases; junction bases not matched to a gene: 12. The CDR3 runs 16 residues. DNA for the CDR3: TGTGCCAGCAGCCCTCTAAGCGGGAGATACGGAGATACGCAGTATTTT. Encoded protein: CASSPLSGRYGDTQYF.

The chain uses TRBV15 and TRBJ1-1; tentatively, D is TRBD1 (5 bases). The CDR3 consists of 12 residues. Germline CDR1 reads LNHNV; CDR2 reads YYDKDF (reference sequence). Trimming removed 9 bases at V and 1 base at J, with 9 bases between. In DNA, the CDR3 is TGTGCCACAGCTACAGGGAACACTGAAGCTTTCTTT. Amino acid sequence: CATATGNTEAFF.

The rearrangement joins TRBV10-3 to TRBJ1-1, with D possibly matching TRBD1 (6 bases). This CDR3 spans 11 amino acids. Trimming shortened V by 5 bases and J by 7 bases, and 8 bases separated the two germline ends. Germline assignment: CDR1 ENHRY and CDR2 SYGVKD. The CDR3 nucleotides read TGTGCCATCAGTTCAGGGGTTGAAGCTTTCTTT. Translating it yields CAISSGVEAFF.

The DNA of the CDR3 is TGTGCCAGCAGTGACAGGGGGTCTGGAAACACCATATATTTT. Encoded protein: CASSDRGSGNTIYF. V and J are TRBV28 and TRBJ1-3, with 9 bases fitting TRBD1. V lost 5 bases to trimming and J lost 1 base; unmatched junction nucleotides: 0. From germline, CDR1 is MDHEN and CDR2 SYDVKM. There are 14 residues in the CDR3.

V and J are TRBV2 and TRBJ1-2; D is undetermined. Germline V gene data show CDR1 as SNHLY and CDR2 as FYNNEI. Trimming took off 6 bases at V and 4 bases at J, with 15 bases between the two ends. The CDR3 consists of 14 residues. In DNA form, the CDR3 reads TGTGCCAGCAGCTCGGGGTTGGTGGGCTATGGCTACACCTTC. It translates to CASSSGLVGYGYTF.

This chain joins TRBV6-1 and TRBJ2-2; D is uncertain. The CDR3 spans 15 residues. The ends were cut back, 3 bases at V and 1 base at J, with 9 bases in the middle. Per the germline V gene, CDR1 is MNHNS and CDR2 is SASEGT. This CDR3 reads CASSELFGNTGELFF. CDR3 bases: TGTGCCAGCAGTGAGTTGTTCGGGAACACCGGGGAGCTGTTTTTT.

The chain joins TRBV7-9 to TRBJ2-4, with TRBD1 matching 9 bases. There are 18 residues in the CDR3. The germline V gene encodes CDR1 SEHNR and CDR2 FQNEAQ (reference sequence). Losses at the gene ends were 4 bases for V and 0 bases for J; bases not matched to a gene: 10. In DNA, the CDR3 is TGTGCCAGCAGCTCCTCGGGACAGGGATACTTAGCCAAAAACATTCAGTACTTC. Its protein product is CASSSSGQGYLAKNIQYF.

The chain joins TRBV5-4 to TRBJ2-1; TRBD2 is a possible D gene (5 bases). Germline CDR1 reads SGHNT; CDR2 reads YYREEE (reference sequence). There are 13 residues in the CDR3. V gave up 0 bases and J gave up 6 bases, with 7 bases separating them. Here the CDR3 reads CASSLAGVNEQFF. The CDR3 DNA reads as TGTGCCAGCAGCTTGGCCGGGGTCAATGAGCAGTTCTTC.

The chain uses TRBV19 and TRBJ2-7; the D gene is possibly TRBD2 (6 bases). Germline V CDR1 and CDR2: LNHDA, SQIVND (reference sequence). This CDR3 is 12 amino acids long. The V end was cut by 3 bases, the J end by 3 bases, with 6 bases between. DNA of the CDR3: TGTGCCAGTAGTATGGGGGGCTACGAGCAGTACTTC. Its translation: CASSMGGYEQYF.

The chain recombines TRBV7-9 with TRBJ2-2; 9 nucleotides match TRBD2. V shed 3 bases and J 3 bases; nucleotides not matched to a gene: 14. The CDR3 runs 19 residues. Germline lookup yields CDR1 SEHNR and CDR2 FQNEAQ (reference sequence). For the CDR3, the DNA is TGTGCCAGCAGCTTTTTTGCGGGGGGGCTCAGAATTGACACCGGGGAGCTGTTTTTT. This sequence encodes CASSFFAGGLRIDTGELFF. Based on the CDR3 plus reference TRBV7-9 and TRBJ2-2, the full variable domain is DTGVSQNPRHKITKRGQNVTFRCDPISEHNRLYWYRQTLGQGPEFLTYFQNEAQLEKSRLLSDRFSAERPKGSFSTLEIQRTEQGDSAMYLCASSFFAGGLRIDTGELFFGEGSRLTVL.

CDR3 amino acids: CARQEIGLAGYNEQFF. For the CDR3, the DNA is TGTGCCAGGCAGGAAATAGGGCTAGCGGGTTACAATGAGCAGTTCTTC. The chain uses TRBV2 and TRBJ2-1; 8 bases fit TRBD2. Germline V lookup: CDR1 SNHLY, CDR2 FYNNEI. Trimming at V came to 9 bases and at J to 4 bases, leaving 14 bases not matched to a gene. The CDR3 is 16 amino acids. Full variable domain (outside the CDR3, taken from reference TRBV2 and TRBJ2-1): EPEVTQTPSHQVTQMGQEVILRCVPISNHLYFYWYRQILGQKVEFLVSFYNNEISEKSEIFDDQFSVERPDGSNFTLKIRSTKLEDSAMYFCARQEIGLAGYNEQFFGPGTRLTVL.

The chain combines TRBV7-6 with TRBJ2-5; tentatively, D is TRBD2 (5 bases). CDR3 length: 16 residues. Trimming removed 6 bases at V and 2 bases at J, with 19 bases between. Germline loops: CDR1 SGHVS, CDR2 FNYEAQ. The CDR3 nucleotides are TGTGCCAGCAGTTCCCCGCTATGGCCGGGGCAAGAGACCCAGTACTTC. The encoded protein is CASSSPLWPGQETQYF.

The chain is built from TRBV9 and TRBJ2-1; 7 nucleotides align to TRBD2. Germline trimming cut 0 bases from V and 9 bases from J; bases unmatched to any gene: 3. This CDR3 has 13 amino acids. Germline CDR1 SGDLS, CDR2 YYNGEE. The DNA for the CDR3 is TGTGCCAGCAGCGTAGGGGGGGGAGGTGAGCAGTTCTTC. Its protein product is CASSVGGGGEQFF.

J is TRBJ1-6 and V is TRBV14; TRBD1 matches 7 bases. Germline CDR1 is SGHDN and CDR2 is FVKESK. J lost 5 bases, V lost 4 bases, and 8 bases had no gene match. The CDR3 has 16 amino acids. CDR3 region: CASSLRQGANNSPLHF. The DNA of the CDR3 is TGTGCCAGCAGCCTAAGACAGGGCGCGAATAATTCACCCCTCCACTTT.